This TCR beta chain was sequenced for a study of post-analysis software for immune sequencing data. Comments on this clonotype: As yet, its antigen is unknown.

The TCR beta cDNA libraries contained unique molecular identifiers. TCRdb analysed the PCR reads with MiXCR anew, one entry per CDR3 protein. The sample includes some 450,000 distinct CDR3 sequences, under 55% of them seen just once. Notes on the study in general: Elevated frequency relative to controls characterized four to six TRBV segments in patients, TRBV5-6, TRBV5-1 and TRBV20-1 among them.

The CDR3 runs 17 residues. Germline V gives CDR1 MDHEN, CDR2 SYDVKM. The V gene end was trimmed by 6 bases and the J gene end by 2 bases; junction bases not matched to a gene: 12. This chain links TRBV28 with TRBJ2-5; 10 bases line up with TRBD2. This clonotype was obtained from a girl under 18 with multiple sclerosis. The sequenced sample was blood. The CDR3 sequence is CASSLWTSGASQETQYF. As DNA, the CDR3 is TGTGCCAGCAGCCTGTGGACTAGCGGCGCTTCTCAAGAGACCCAGTACTTC.